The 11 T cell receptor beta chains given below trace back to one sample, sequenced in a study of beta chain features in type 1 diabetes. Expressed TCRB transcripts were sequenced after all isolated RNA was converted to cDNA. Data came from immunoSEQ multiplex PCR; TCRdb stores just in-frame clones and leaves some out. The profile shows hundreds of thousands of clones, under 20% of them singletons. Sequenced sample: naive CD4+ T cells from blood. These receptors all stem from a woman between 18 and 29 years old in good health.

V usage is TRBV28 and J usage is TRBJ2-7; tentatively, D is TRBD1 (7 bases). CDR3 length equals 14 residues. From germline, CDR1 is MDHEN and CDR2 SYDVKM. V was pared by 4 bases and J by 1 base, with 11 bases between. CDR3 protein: CASSSGDRSYEQYF. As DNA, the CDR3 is TGTGCCAGCAGTTCGGGGGACAGATCCTACGAGCAGTACTTC.

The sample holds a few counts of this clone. The CDR3 bases are TGTGCCAGCAGCCAAAGGACCGAGATCTACGAGCAGTACTTC. It translates to CASSQRTEIYEQYF. The J gene is TRBJ2-7, the V gene TRBV7-2; D not certain. CDR3 length: 14 residues. Germline CDR1 reads SGHTA; CDR2 reads FQGNSA. V was trimmed by 5 bases and J by 3 bases, leaving 14 bases between them.

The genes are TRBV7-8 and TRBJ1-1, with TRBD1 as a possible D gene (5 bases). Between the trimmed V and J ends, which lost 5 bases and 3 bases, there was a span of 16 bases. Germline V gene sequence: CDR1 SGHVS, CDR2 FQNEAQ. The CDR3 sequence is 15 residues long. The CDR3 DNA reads TGTGCCAGCAGCCCCCAGGGACCGCCGGACACTGAAGCTTTCTTT. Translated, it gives CASSPQGPPDTEAFF.

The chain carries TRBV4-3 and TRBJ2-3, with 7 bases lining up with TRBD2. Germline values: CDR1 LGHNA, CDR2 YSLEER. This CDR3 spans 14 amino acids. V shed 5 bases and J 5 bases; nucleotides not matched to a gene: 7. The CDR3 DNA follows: TGCGCCAGCAGCACCCGACTAGCAGGAGATACGCAGTATTTT. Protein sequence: CASSTRLAGDTQYF.

The CDR3 sequence: CASSQGGQGKGSRDGYTF. In DNA, the CDR3 is TGTGCCAGCAGCCAAGGTGGACAGGGAAAGGGAAGTCGAGATGGCTACACCTTC. The gene calls are TRBV4-2 and TRBJ1-2, with 8 nucleotides matching TRBD1. The trim removed 1 base at V and 6 bases at J, leaving 16 bases unmatched. The CDR3 runs 18 residues. The germline V gene encodes CDR1 LGHNA and CDR2 YNFKEQ.

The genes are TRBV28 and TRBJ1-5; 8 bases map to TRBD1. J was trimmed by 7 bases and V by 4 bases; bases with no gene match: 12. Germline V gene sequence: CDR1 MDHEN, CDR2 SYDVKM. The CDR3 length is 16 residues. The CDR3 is CASSSPTGELKQPQHF. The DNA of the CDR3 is TGTGCCAGCAGTTCCCCGACAGGGGAATTGAAACAGCCCCAGCATTTT.

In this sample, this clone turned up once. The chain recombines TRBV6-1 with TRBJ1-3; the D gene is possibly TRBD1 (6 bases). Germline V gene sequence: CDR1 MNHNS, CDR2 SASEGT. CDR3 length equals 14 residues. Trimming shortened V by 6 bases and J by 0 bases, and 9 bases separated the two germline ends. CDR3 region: CASSEQGSGNTIYF. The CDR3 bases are TGTGCCAGCAGCGAACAGGGCTCTGGAAACACCATATATTTT.

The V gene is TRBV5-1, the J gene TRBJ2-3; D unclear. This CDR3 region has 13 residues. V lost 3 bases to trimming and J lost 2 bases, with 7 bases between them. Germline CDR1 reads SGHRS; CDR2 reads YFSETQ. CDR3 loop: CASSSSFTDTQYF. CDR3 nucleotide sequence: TGCGCCAGCAGCTCATCTTTCACAGATACGCAGTATTTT.

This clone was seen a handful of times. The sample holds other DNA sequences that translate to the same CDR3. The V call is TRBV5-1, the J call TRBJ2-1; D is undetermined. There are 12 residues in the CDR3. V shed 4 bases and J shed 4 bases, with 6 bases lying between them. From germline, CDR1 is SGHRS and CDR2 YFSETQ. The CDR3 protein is CASSLQYNEQFF. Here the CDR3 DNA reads TGCGCCAGCAGCCTGCAGTACAATGAGCAGTTCTTC.

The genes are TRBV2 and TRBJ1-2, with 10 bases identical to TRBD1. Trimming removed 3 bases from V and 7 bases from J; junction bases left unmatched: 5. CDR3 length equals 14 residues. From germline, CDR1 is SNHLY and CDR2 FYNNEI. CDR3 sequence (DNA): TGTGCCAGCAGTGAGACAGGGGGCGAGGGTGGCTACACCTTC. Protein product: CASSETGGEGGYTF.

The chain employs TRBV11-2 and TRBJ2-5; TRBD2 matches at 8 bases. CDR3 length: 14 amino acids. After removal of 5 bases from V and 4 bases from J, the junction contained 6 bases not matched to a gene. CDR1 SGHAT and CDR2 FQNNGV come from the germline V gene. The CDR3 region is CASSTGTRRETQYF. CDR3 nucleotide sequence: TGTGCCAGCAGCACAGGGACTAGAAGAGAGACCCAGTACTTC.